The present TCR beta chain was sequenced within a study of blood T cell repertoires in COVID-19. Original processing notes: The assay estimated nucleated cells by amplifying reference gene primers. Measured with immunoSEQ multiplex PCR; TCRdb has only the in-frame clones, and not every one. V, J and clone size were drawn from that table, and D and trimming were deduced from the DNA. The table records around 260,000 clones, about 86% of them present only once. Germline-derived CDR1 and CDR2 are SGHDN and FVKESK. The CDR3 is 13 residues long. The V segment lost 4 bases and the J segment 4 bases; nucleotides outside the gene matches: 4. Ages ranged from about 18 to 89 years, with residence in around 24 US areas.

The specimen was PBMCs or T cells enriched from blood (not recorded which). The V and J genes are TRBV14 and TRBJ2-7, with 7 bases that match TRBD1. This receptor was taken from a man aged 30 to 39 with acute COVID-19. The DNA for the CDR3 is TGTGCCAGCAGCCTGGGACAGCGTTACGAGCAGTACGTC. Translating it yields CASSLGQRYEQYV.